The present TCR beta chain was sequenced within a study of cytomegalovirus exposure and HLA in healthy donors. Study-level findings and limits: With high specificity and sensitivity, the classifier reportedly diagnosed cytomegalovirus status. In a later analysis, parvovirus B19, influenza, CMV and Epstein-Barr virus appeared linked to several top co-occurrence clusters.

V shed 3 bases and J 0 bases; nucleotides not matched to a gene: 4. Germline assignment: CDR1 MNHEY and CDR2 SMNVEV (reference sequence). The CDR3 totals 15 residues. As for this clone: Its antigen is unidentified.

Vbeta (60) and Jbeta (13) primers were used in the PCR. The repertoire was sequenced with immunoSEQ multiplex PCR; TCRdb's copy has only in-frame clones and lacks some. The data show under 200,000 clones, roughly 80% seen once. The J gene is TRBJ1-2, the V gene TRBV27; TRBD1 matches at 7 bases. Sequencing input: PBMCs. This receptor was identified in a female donor in good health and CMV-seronegative. CDR3 loop: CASSFGQVPNYGYTF. The CDR3 region has the DNA TGTGCCAGCAGTTTCGGACAGGTACCTAACTATGGCTACACCTTC.